This T cell receptor (beta chain) stems from a study of blood T cell repertoires in COVID-19 (dated by TCRdb to 2019 to 2021). General notes on the study: Samples from collaborators originated in the United States, Italy and Spain and spanned both the acute and convalescent phases of COVID-19. Samples were obtained from the ongoing ImmuneRACE study (first 160 participants) and from some 1,200 subjects provided by 6 global collaborators. Where available, HLA class I and class II types were obtained from metadata supplied by the sample provider rather than from assay-based typing. The repertoires were released in a freely available public database meant as a resource for research on the immune response to SARS-CoV-2. Deeply sampled blood TCRbeta repertoires from subjects exposed to, actively infected with, or recovered from COVID-19 were included in the dataset. The material from the prospective study consisted of cDNA or gDNA derived from T cells, B-cell-depleted T cells, or PBMCs. Sample metadata almost always included a de-identified subject ID, COVID-19 status, age in years and sex. General study outcomes and caveats: How much clinical and demographic metadata was included differed by source and by participant, and the metadata was provided uncurated.

The immunoSEQ Assay, a bias-controlled multiplex PCR, was used to amplify TCRbeta CDR3 regions from genomic DNA. The original pipeline was this. The number of nucleated cells in each sample was estimated from the amplification of reference gene primers within the assay. To quantify the absolute abundance of each unique TCRbeta CDR3 rearrangement, sequence reads were collapsed and filtered. Productive Simpson clonality was computed per sample as the square root of Simpson's diversity index over productive rearrangements. TCRdb limited this immuneACCESS table to in-frame rearrangements with V and J called. A share of clones is missing; checked studies link under half to unresolved V genes, and the rest is unexplained. V, J and clone size were drawn from that table, and D and trimming were deduced from the DNA. In all, the sample holds 140,000 to 150,000 clones, and approximately 80% of those were seen once. The ten top clones hold around 3.7% of the sample.

Samples from volunteer blood donors who had recovered from COVID-19 were contributed by a second Seattle source. Whole blood was collected in K2EDTA tubes by collaborating institutions according to the institutions' own protocols. For TCRbeta analysis, collaborator samples were shipped as frozen whole blood, as isolated PBMCs, or as DNA extracted from either sample type. In regard to this clone: No antigen is known for it. Per-nucleotide qualities are absent, and no much larger clonotype sits a single base away.

As encoded in the germline V gene, CDR1 is ENHRY while CDR2 is SYGVKD. The CDR3 goes from the cysteine to the phenylalanine over 17 residues. The DNA shown is the 51-base CDR3, in frame from base 1. V has 6 bases trimmed and J has 5 bases trimmed; junction bases matching no gene number 15. The clonotype was recovered from a man aged 65 to 85 who had recovered from COVID-19. Sequencing was done on a sample of peripheral blood. Here the chain combines TRBV10-3 and TRBJ2-7, with TRBD1 identical over 11 junction bases. CDR3 loop: CAISPVSRTGGRDEQYF. The nucleotides are TGTGCCATCAGCCCAGTCAGTAGGACAGGGGGCAGAGACGAGCAGTACTTC.